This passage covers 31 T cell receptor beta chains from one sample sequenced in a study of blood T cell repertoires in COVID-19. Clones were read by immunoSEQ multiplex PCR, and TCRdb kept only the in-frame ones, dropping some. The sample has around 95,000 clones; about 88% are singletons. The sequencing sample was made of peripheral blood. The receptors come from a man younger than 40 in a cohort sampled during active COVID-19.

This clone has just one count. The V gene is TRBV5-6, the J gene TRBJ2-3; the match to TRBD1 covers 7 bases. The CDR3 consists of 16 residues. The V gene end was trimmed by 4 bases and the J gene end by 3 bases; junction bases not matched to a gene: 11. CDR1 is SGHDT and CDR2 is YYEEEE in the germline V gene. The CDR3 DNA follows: TGTGCCAGCAGCCCTCGAACCGGGACAGTGACAGATACGCAGTATTTT. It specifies CASSPRTGTVTDTQYF.

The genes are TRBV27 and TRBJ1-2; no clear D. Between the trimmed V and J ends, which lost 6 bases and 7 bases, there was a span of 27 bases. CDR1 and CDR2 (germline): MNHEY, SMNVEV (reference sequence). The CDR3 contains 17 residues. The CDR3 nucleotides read TGTGCCAGCAGCTCCCGACTCCGGGAGCCCTTTAACGGTGGCTACACCTTC. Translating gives CASSSRLREPFNGGYTF.

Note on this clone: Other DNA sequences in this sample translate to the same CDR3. The CDR3 is CASSPGTANTGELFF. The CDR3 nucleotides read TGTGCCAGTAGTCCTGGGACAGCGAACACCGGGGAGCTGTTTTTT. This chain uses TRBV19 with TRBJ2-2, with TRBD1 identical over 7 bases. The trim removed 5 bases at V and 0 bases at J, leaving 3 bases unmatched. Per the germline V gene, CDR1 is LNHDA and CDR2 is SQIVND (reference sequence). The CDR3 has 15 amino acids.

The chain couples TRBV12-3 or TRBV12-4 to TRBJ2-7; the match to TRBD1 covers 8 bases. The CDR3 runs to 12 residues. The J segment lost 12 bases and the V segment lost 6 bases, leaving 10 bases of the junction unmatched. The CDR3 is CASSPGQVIPYF. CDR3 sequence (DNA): TGTGCCAGCAGCCCGGGACAGGTGATTCCGTACTTC.

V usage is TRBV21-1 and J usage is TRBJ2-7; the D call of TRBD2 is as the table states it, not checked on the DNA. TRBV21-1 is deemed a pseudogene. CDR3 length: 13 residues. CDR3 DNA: TGTGCCAGCAGCAAGGGTAGCGTCTACGAGCAGTACTTC. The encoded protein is CASSKGSVYEQYF.

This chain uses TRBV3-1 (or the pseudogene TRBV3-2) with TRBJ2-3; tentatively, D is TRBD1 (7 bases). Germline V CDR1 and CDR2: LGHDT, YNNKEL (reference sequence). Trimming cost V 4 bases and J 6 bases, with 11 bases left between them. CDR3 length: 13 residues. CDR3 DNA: TGTGCCAGCAGCCGCGGGACAGCCGATACGCAGTATTTT. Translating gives CASSRGTADTQYF.

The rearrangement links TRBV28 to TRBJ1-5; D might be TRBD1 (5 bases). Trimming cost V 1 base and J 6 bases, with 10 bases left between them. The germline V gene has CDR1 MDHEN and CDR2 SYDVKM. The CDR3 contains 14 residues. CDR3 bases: TGTGCCAGCAGTTTATCAGGGAGGGGTCAGCCCCAGCATTTT. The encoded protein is CASSLSGRGQPQHF.

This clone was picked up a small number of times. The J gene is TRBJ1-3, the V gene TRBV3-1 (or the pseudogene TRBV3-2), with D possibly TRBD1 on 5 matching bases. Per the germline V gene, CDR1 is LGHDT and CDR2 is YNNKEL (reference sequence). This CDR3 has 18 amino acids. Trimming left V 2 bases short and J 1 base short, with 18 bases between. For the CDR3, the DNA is TGTGCCAGCAGCCAACGACCGGGACTAGCTGGTTCTGGAAACACCATATATTTT. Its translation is CASSQRPGLAGSGNTIYF.

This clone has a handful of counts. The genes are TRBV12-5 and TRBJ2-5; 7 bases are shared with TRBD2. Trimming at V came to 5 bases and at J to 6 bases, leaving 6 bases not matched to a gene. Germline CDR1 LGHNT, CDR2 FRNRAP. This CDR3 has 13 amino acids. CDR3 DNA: TGTGCTAGTGGTCCCTGGGAGGGGAAGACCCAGTACTTC. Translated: CASGPWEGKTQYF.

In nucleotides, the CDR3 is TGCAGCGTTGGTGTATCTCAGGGCGTTGAGACCCAGTACTTC. As protein: CSVGVSQGVETQYF. J is TRBJ2-5 and V is TRBV29-1, with a possible D match to TRBD1 (5 bases). Trimming stripped 4 bases from V and 5 bases from J, with 17 bases between. Germline CDR1 SQVTM, CDR2 ANQGSEA. The CDR3 sequence is 14 residues long.

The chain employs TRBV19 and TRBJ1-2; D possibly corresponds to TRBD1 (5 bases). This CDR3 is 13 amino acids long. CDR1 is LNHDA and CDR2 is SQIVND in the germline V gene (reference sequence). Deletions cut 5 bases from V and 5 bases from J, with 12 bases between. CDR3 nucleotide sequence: TGTGCCAGTAGTCCTCGCCCAGGGTATGGCTACACCTTC. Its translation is CASSPRPGYGYTF.

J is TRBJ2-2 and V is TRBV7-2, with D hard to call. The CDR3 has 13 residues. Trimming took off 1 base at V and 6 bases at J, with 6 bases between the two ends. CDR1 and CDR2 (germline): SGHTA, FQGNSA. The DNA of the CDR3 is TGTGCCAGCAGCTTAGAAAGCGCCGGGGAGCTGTTTTTT. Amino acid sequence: CASSLESAGELFF.

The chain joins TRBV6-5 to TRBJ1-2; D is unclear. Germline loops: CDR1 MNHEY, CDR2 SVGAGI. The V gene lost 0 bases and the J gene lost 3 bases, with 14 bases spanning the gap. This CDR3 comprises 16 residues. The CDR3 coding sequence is TGTGCCAGCAGTTACTCGTGGGCAGACTACTACTATGGCTACACCTTC. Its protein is CASSYSWADYYYGYTF.

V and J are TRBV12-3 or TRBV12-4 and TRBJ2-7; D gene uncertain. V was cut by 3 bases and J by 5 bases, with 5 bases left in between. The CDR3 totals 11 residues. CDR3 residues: CASSFEDEQYF. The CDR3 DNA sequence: TGTGCCAGCAGTTTCGAGGACGAGCAGTACTTC.

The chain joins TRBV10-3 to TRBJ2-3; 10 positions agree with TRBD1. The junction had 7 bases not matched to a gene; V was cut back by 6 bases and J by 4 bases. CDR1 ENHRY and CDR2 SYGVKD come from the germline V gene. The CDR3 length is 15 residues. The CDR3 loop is CAISRDRGPADTQYF. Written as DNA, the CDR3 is TGTGCCATCAGCCGGGACAGGGGACCGGCAGATACGCAGTATTTT.

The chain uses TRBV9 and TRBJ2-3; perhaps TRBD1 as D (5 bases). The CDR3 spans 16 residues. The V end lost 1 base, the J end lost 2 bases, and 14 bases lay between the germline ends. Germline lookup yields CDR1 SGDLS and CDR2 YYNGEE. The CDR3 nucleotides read TGTGCCAGCAGCGTATCTGGCAGGGTATACACAGATACGCAGTATTTT. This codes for CASSVSGRVYTDTQYF.

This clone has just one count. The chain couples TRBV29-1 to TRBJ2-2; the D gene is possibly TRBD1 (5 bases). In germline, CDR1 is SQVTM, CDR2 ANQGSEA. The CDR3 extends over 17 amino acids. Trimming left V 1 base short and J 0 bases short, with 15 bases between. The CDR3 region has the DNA TGCAGCGTTGAAGGGCAGCTCGACAGCTCGAACACCGGGGAGCTGTTTTTT. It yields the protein CSVEGQLDSSNTGELFF.

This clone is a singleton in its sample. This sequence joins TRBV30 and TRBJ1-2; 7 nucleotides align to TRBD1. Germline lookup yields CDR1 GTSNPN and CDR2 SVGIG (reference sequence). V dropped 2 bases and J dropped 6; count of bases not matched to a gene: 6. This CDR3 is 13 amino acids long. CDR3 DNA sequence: TGTGCCTGGAGTACAGGGGCCCGGAATGGCTACACCTTC. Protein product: CAWSTGARNGYTF.

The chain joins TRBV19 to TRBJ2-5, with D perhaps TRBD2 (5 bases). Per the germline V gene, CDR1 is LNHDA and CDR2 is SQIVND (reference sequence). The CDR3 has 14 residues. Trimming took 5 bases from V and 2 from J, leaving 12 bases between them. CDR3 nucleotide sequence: TGTGCCAGTAGTTTACCGGGGAGACAAGAGACCCAGTACTTC. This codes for CASSLPGRQETQYF.

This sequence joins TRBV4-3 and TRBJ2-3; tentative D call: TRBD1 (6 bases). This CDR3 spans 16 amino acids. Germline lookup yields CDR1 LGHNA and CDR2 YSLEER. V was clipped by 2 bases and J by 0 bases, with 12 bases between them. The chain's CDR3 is CASSQQTGLSTDTQYF. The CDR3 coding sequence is TGCGCCAGCAGCCAACAAACAGGGCTCAGCACAGATACGCAGTATTTT.

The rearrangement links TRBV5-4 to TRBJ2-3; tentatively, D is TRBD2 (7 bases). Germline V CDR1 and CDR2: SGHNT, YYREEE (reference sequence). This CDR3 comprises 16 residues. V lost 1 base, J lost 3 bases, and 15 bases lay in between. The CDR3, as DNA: TGTGCCAGCAGCTTGTTTGGGGGGGGGCCGACAGATACGCAGTATTTT. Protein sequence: CASSLFGGGPTDTQYF.

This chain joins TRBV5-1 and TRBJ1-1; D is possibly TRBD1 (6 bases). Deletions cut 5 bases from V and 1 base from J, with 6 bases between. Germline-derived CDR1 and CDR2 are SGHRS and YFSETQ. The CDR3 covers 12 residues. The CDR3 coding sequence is TGCGCCAGCAGGACAGGGAACACTGAAGCTTTCTTT. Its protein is CASRTGNTEAFF. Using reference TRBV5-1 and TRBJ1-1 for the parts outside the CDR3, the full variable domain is KAGVTQTPRYLIKTRGQQVTLSCSPISGHRSVSWYQQTPGQGLQFLFEYFSETQRNKGNFPGRFSGRQFSNSRSEMNVSTLELGDSALYLCASRTGNTEAFFGQGTRLTVV.

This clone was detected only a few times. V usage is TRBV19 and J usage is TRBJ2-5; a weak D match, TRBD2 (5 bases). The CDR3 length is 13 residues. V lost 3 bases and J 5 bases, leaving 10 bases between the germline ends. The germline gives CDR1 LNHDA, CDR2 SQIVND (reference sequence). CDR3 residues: CASSMRGWETQYF. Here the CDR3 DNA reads TGTGCCAGTAGTATGAGAGGGTGGGAGACCCAGTACTTC.

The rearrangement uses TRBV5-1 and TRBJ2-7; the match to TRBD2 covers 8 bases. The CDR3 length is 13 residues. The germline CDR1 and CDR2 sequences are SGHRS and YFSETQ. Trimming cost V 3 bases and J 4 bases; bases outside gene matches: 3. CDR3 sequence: CASSSGGGYEQYF. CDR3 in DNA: TGCGCCAGCAGCTCCGGCGGGGGGTACGAGCAGTACTTC.

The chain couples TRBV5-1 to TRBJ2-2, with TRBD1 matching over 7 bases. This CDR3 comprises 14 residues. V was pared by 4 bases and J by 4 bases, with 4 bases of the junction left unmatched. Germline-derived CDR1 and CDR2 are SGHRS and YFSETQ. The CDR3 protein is CASSEGAVTGELFF. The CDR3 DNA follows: TGCGCCAGCAGCGAGGGGGCCGTCACCGGGGAGCTGTTTTTT.

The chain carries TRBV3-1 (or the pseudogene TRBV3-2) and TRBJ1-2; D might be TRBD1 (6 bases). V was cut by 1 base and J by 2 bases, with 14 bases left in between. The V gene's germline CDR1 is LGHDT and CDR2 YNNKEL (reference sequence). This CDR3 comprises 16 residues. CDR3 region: CASSQGAGDGNYGYTF. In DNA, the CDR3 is TGTGCCAGCAGCCAAGGCGCAGGGGATGGGAACTATGGCTACACCTTC.

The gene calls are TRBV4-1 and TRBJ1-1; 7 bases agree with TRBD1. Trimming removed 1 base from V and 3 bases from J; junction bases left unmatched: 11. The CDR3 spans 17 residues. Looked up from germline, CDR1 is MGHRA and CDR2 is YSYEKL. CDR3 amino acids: CASSQGRGRVLDTEAFF. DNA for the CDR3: TGCGCCAGCAGCCAAGGAAGGGGGCGCGTCCTGGACACTGAAGCTTTCTTT.

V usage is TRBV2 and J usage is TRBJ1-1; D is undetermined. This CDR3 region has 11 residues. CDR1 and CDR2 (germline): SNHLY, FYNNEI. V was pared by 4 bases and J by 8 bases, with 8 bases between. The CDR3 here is CASSVLREAFF. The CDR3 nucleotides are TGTGCCAGCAGTGTACTGCGCGAAGCTTTCTTT.

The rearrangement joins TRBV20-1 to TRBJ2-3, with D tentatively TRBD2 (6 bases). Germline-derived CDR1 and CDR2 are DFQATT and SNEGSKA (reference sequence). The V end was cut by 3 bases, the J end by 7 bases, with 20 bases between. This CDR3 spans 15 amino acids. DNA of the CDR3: TGCAGTGCTAGTGGGGATGGGGGGAGTGCGAATACGCAGTATTTT. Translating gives CSASGDGGSANTQYF.

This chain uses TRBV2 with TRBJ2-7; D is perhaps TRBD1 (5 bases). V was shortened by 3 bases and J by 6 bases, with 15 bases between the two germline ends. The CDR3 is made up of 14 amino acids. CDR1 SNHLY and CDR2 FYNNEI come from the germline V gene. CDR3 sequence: CASSDPGFSLEQYF. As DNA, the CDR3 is TGTGCCAGCAGTGACCCAGGGTTTTCGCTCGAGCAGTACTTC.

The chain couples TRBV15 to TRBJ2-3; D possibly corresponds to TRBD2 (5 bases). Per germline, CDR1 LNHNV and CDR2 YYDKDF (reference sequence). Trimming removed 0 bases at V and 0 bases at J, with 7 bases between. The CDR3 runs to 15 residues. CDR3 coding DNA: TGTGCCACCAGCAGAGATCGGACTAGCACAGATACGCAGTATTTT. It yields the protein CATSRDRTSTDTQYF. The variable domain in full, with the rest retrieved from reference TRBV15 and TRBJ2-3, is DAMVIQNPRYQVTQFGKPVTLSCSQTLNHNVMYWYQQKSSQAPKLLFHYYDKDFNNEADTPDNFQSRRPNTSFCFLDIRSPGLGDTAMYLCATSRDRTSTDTQYFGPGTRLTVL.